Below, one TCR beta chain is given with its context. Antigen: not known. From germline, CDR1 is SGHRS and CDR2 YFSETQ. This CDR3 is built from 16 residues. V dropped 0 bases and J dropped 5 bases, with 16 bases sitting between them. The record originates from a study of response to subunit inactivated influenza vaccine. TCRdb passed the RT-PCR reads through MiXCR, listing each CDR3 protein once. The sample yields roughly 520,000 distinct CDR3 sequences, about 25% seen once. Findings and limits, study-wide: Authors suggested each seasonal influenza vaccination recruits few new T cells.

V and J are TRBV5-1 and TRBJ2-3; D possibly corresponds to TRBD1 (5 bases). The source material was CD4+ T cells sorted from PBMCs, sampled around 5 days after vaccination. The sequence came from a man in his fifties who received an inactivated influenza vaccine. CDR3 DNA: TGCGCCAGCAGCTTGGCTCCAGACAGCGACCTAGATACGCAGTATTTT. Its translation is CASSLAPDSDLDTQYF.